Reported below is one TCR beta chain. The antigen is undetermined. The source of the sample is a study of shared clonotypes between healthy human individuals. General study points: Richness estimates generally favored naive over memory subsets.

Every donor, a Caucasian adult, lived in Nashville, Tennessee. Clones were sequenced by immunoSEQ multiplex PCR, and TCRdb holds only the in-frame ones, with some missing. The repertoire includes about 1.1 million clones, approximately 77% of them detected once, and roughly 0.82% sits in the top ten. With 5 bases removed from V and 6 bases from J, the gap between germline ends came to 16 bases. Germline CDR1 is SGHAT and CDR2 is FQNNGV. The CDR3 consists of 15 residues. This chain uses TRBV11-2 with TRBJ2-2, with D possibly matching TRBD1 (5 bases). This receptor was obtained from a man aged 18 to 29 in good health. Some clones in this sample may be carry-over from other donors' samples. What was sequenced was memory CD4+ T cells from PBMCs. Subset described: CD45RA-negative fraction. The CDR3 protein is CASSISTQGAGELFF. CDR3 sequence (DNA): TGTGCCAGCAGCATCTCCACCCAGGGCGCCGGGGAGCTGTTTTTT.